This T cell receptor (beta chain) was found in a study of blood T cell repertoires in COVID-19. Background on the study: T cells, B-cell-depleted T cells, or PBMCs supplied cDNA or gDNA.

The CDR3 length is 12 residues. The germline CDR1 and CDR2 sequences are MNHNS and SASEGT. The V end lost 2 bases, the J end lost 2 bases, and 4 bases lay between the germline ends. In the original analysis: Amplification of reference gene primers provided the estimated nucleated cell counts. Profiling relied on immunoSEQ multiplex PCR, and the TCRdb table lists in-frame clones only, not all of them. The V and J calls and clone size were taken over from that table, and D and trimming were inferred from the DNA. This sample has about 120,000 clones, with around nine tenths found just once. Sequenced sample: peripheral blood. The V gene is TRBV6-1, the J gene TRBJ2-7; D is undetermined. This sequence was found in a woman in her forties or fifties with acute or convalescent COVID-19. This chain's CDR3 is CASSENTYEQYF. The CDR3 bases are TGTGCCAGCAGTGAAAATACCTACGAGCAGTACTTC.